This T cell receptor (beta chain) was sequenced during a study of cytomegalovirus exposure and HLA in healthy donors. The protocol was immunoSEQ multiplex PCR, while the TCRdb copy is restricted to in-frame clones and leaves out a portion. The sample lists around 250,000 clones, almost 90% occurring once. The receptor's source is a woman between 18 and 30 years old in good health and CMV-seronegative. Sequencing input: PBMCs.

Here the CDR3 reads CATTRTSTSYNEQFF. In DNA, the CDR3 is TGTGCCACCACAAGGACTAGCACCTCCTACAATGAGCAGTTCTTC. The gene calls are TRBV6-1 and TRBJ2-1, with 8 bases aligning to TRBD2. After removal of 10 bases from V and 0 bases from J, the junction contained 8 bases not matched to a gene. The CDR3 runs 15 residues. Germline CDR1 is MNHNS and CDR2 is SASEGT.